These 21 T cell receptor beta chains were all obtained from the same sample, sequenced in a study of blood T cell repertoires in COVID-19. Repertoires were generated with immunoSEQ multiplex PCR, while TCRdb's copy carries only in-frame clones and drops some. There are 30,000 to 45,000 clones in the sample; 85% to 90% occur only once, and about an eighth lies in the top ten. The sample comprised peripheral blood. Source of these receptors: a man in his 70s with acute or convalescent COVID-19.

The CDR3 DNA reads as TGTGCCAGCAGCTCAGGGATAGCCAACGTCCTGACTTTC. Its translation is CASSSGIANVLTF. The chain uses TRBV7-2 and TRBJ2-6, with D perhaps matching TRBD1 (5 bases). CDR1 is SGHTA and CDR2 is FQGNSA in the germline V gene. With 4 bases removed from V and 7 bases from J, the gap between germline ends came to 8 bases. The CDR3 runs to 13 residues.

The chain joins TRBV10-3 to TRBJ2-1; 7 positions agree with TRBD1. The CDR3 loop spans 15 amino acids. J gave up 5 bases and V 6 bases, and 10 bases lay outside the gene matches. Germline values: CDR1 ENHRY, CDR2 SYGVKD. DNA for the CDR3: TGTGCCATCAGGTCCGGGACAGATGGCAACAATGAGCAGTTCTTC. Translating it yields CAIRSGTDGNNEQFF.

The rearrangement joins TRBV7-3 to TRBJ2-3; D may be TRBD1 (6 bases). Germline V gene sequence: CDR1 SGHTA, CDR2 FQGTGA. The CDR3 contains 16 residues. V was clipped by 5 bases and J by 2 bases, with 17 bases between them. CDR3 nucleotide sequence: TGTGCCAGCAGCCACAACAGAGGGGGAACCACAGATACGCAGTATTTT. Its translation is CASSHNRGGTTDTQYF.

The chain employs TRBV5-1 and TRBJ2-7; D is perhaps TRBD2 (6 bases). The V end was cut by 7 bases, the J end by 2 bases, with 13 bases between. CDR1 and CDR2 (germline): SGHRS, YFSETQ. The CDR3 has 13 residues. The chain's CDR3 is CASSFGGAYEQYF. The CDR3 DNA reads TGCGCCAGCTCCTTCGGAGGGGCCTACGAGCAGTACTTC.

V gene TRBV11-2 combines with J gene TRBJ2-7; 7 bases fit TRBD2. The CDR3 loop spans 14 amino acids. Per germline, CDR1 SGHAT and CDR2 FQNNGV. V was clipped by 1 base and J by 4 bases; unmatched bases: 4. DNA of the CDR3: TGTGCCAGCAGCTTAGCGGGGACTAAATACGAGCAGTACTTC. It is translated as CASSLAGTKYEQYF.

The chain employs TRBV7-6 and TRBJ1-6, with TRBD1 as a possible D gene (5 bases). V lost 5 bases, J lost 3 bases, and 5 bases lay in between. Germline CDR1 and CDR2: SGHVS and FNYEAQ. The CDR3 consists of 13 residues. This CDR3 is CASSQGYNSPLHF. CDR3 coding DNA: TGTGCCAGCAGCCAGGGCTATAATTCACCCCTCCACTTT.

The chain carries TRBV27 and TRBJ2-3, with 8 bases aligning to TRBD2. The V gene end was trimmed by 2 bases and the J gene end by 3 bases; junction bases not matched to a gene: 7. The CDR3 is 16 amino acids. Germline assignment: CDR1 MNHEY and CDR2 SMNVEV (reference sequence). CDR3 sequence: CASSLNGRGPTDTQYF. The CDR3, as DNA: TGTGCCAGCAGTTTAAACGGGAGGGGCCCGACAGATACGCAGTATTTT.

V is TRBV6-1 and J is TRBJ1-2; 8 nucleotides agree with TRBD1. CDR3 length: 15 amino acids. Trimming took 2 bases from V and 5 from J; bases not matched to a gene: 7. CDR1 and CDR2 from the germline V gene are MNHNS and SASEGT. CDR3 amino acids: CASSEIAGGGYGYTF. CDR3 DNA sequence: TGTGCCAGCAGTGAAATCGCAGGGGGCGGGTATGGCTACACCTTC.

The chain has TRBV29-1 and TRBJ2-5; D might be TRBD1 (6 bases). Trimming pared 8 bases from V and 5 bases from J, leaving 15 bases between. The CDR3 is made up of 12 amino acids. Germline V gene sequence: CDR1 SQVTM, CDR2 ANQGSEA. The CDR3: CSSNSGEETQYF. CDR3 coding DNA: TGCAGCTCTAACTCAGGGGAGGAGACCCAGTACTTC.

The V and J genes are TRBV18 and TRBJ1-1, with 7 positions matching TRBD1. CDR3 length: 15 residues. Germline trimming cut 3 bases from V and 11 bases from J; bases unmatched to any gene: 15. Germline values: CDR1 KGHSH, CDR2 LQKENI. The CDR3 loop is CASSPGTDLEVGAFF. The DNA for the CDR3 is TGTGCCAGCTCACCCGGGACAGATCTAGAAGTTGGGGCTTTCTTT.

The chain is built from TRBV5-4 and TRBJ2-1; 7 bases map to TRBD1. CDR1 is SGHNT, CDR2 YYREEE, per germline (reference sequence). Trimming took 0 bases from V and 6 from J; bases not matched to a gene: 0. This CDR3 has 13 amino acids. The CDR3 DNA reads TGTGCCAGCAGCTTGGACAGGGGCAATGAGCAGTTCTTC. This codes for CASSLDRGNEQFF.

The chain carries TRBV5-8 and TRBJ2-1, with TRBD1 identical over 9 bases. The germline gives CDR1 SGHTS, CDR2 YDEGEE. This CDR3 is built from 17 residues. V dropped 4 bases and J dropped 1; count of bases not matched to a gene: 9. CDR3 region: CASSHTGQGISYNEQFF. In DNA form, the CDR3 reads TGTGCCAGCAGCCATACCGGACAGGGGATTTCCTACAATGAGCAGTTCTTC.

V is TRBV5-1 and J is TRBJ1-6, with a possible D match to TRBD1 (6 bases). Trimming took 0 bases from V and 10 from J, leaving 11 bases between them. Per the germline V gene, CDR1 is SGHRS and CDR2 is YFSETQ. The CDR3 contains 14 residues. In DNA form, the CDR3 reads TGCGCCAGCAGCTTGGGACAGGCAAGGTCACCCCTCCACTTT. Translation gives CASSLGQARSPLHF.

The chain links TRBV27 to TRBJ2-3, with TRBD2 as a possible D gene (5 bases). CDR3 size: 18 residues. CDR1 is MNHEY, CDR2 SMNVEV, per germline (reference sequence). Trimming took off 5 bases at V and 5 bases at J, with 26 bases between the two ends. As DNA, the CDR3 is TGTGCCAGCAGTCCCTCCGAACGACGGGCCCTCGAGGGAGATACGCAGTATTTT. This translates into CASSPSERRALEGDTQYF.

This clone was counted between two and nine times. The chain is built from TRBV28 and TRBJ1-4; possibly TRBD1 for D (6 bases). V was trimmed by 5 bases and J by 4 bases, leaving 17 bases between them. The CDR3 length is 16 residues. Germline V CDR1 and CDR2: MDHEN, SYDVKM. The CDR3 nucleotides are TGTGCCAGCAGTCTGAGCGGACAGTCGAGTAATGAAAAACTGTTTTTT. This encodes CASSLSGQSSNEKLFF.

The chain recombines TRBV5-1 with TRBJ2-5; D not resolved. Trimming pared 0 bases from V and 1 base from J, leaving 7 bases between. The CDR3 is made up of 14 amino acids. Germline-derived CDR1 and CDR2 are SGHRS and YFSETQ. The CDR3, as DNA: TGCGCCAGCAGCTTGGCAGCGCCCCAAGAGACCCAGTACTTC. Its protein is CASSLAAPQETQYF.

The CDR3 protein is CASSVVDSNEQFF. CDR3 bases: TGTGCCAGCAGCGTAGTAGACAGCAATGAGCAGTTCTTC. This chain joins TRBV9 and TRBJ2-1, with D possibly being TRBD1 (5 bases). The CDR3 spans 13 residues. V lost 0 bases and J lost 6, with 7 bases in between. Germline values: CDR1 SGDLS, CDR2 YYNGEE.

The CDR3 DNA sequence: TGTGCCAGCAGCTTCGAACAGAGGTCACTAGCGGGTAACCAAGAGACCCAGTACTTC. Its translation: CASSFEQRSLAGNQETQYF. The chain has TRBV11-2 and TRBJ2-5; 9 bases agree with TRBD2. V trimming: 3 bases; J trimming: 0 bases; junction bases outside the gene matches: 14. Germline CDR1 SGHAT, CDR2 FQNNGV. This CDR3 contains 19 residues. The complete variable domain, with remaining parts taken from reference TRBV11-2 and TRBJ2-5, reads EAGVAQSPRYKIIEKRQSVAFWCNPISGHATLYWYQQILGQGPKLLIQFQNNGVVDDSQLPKDRFSAERLKGVDSTLKIQPAKLEDSAVYLCASSFEQRSLAGNQETQYFGPGTRLLVL.

The CDR3 loop reads CASRTTGEHYGYTF. CDR3 nucleotides: TGTGCCAGCAGGACAACAGGGGAGCACTATGGCTACACCTTC. The gene calls are TRBV5-4 and TRBJ1-2; 7 bases are shared with TRBD1. Germline V gives CDR1 SGHNT, CDR2 YYREEE (reference sequence). The CDR3 totals 14 residues. The V segment lost 5 bases and the J segment 3 bases; nucleotides outside the gene matches: 7.

The chain couples TRBV27 to TRBJ2-1, with 8 bases aligning to TRBD1. CDR1 MNHEY and CDR2 SMNVEV come from the germline V gene (reference sequence). This CDR3 comprises 17 residues. With V trimmed by 1 base and J by 2 bases, 7 bases remained unmatched. The CDR3 DNA follows: TGTGCCAGCAGTTTATACGGGACAGGTCCTACCTACAATGAGCAGTTCTTC. It translates to CASSLYGTGPTYNEQFF.

The chain combines TRBV5-4 with TRBJ1-2; possible D gene TRBD1, 6 bases. The ends were cut back, 0 bases at V and 6 bases at J, with 21 bases in the middle. The germline V gene encodes CDR1 SGHNT and CDR2 YYREEE (reference sequence). The CDR3 has 17 residues. CDR3 sequence: CASSLDPWGGDANGYTF. Here the CDR3 DNA reads TGTGCCAGCAGCTTGGATCCGTGGGGGGGCGACGCTAATGGCTACACCTTC. Based on the CDR3 plus reference TRBV5-4 and TRBJ1-2, the full variable domain is ETGVTQSPTHLIKTRGQQVTLRCSSQSGHNTVSWYQQALGQGPQFIFQYYREEENGRGNFPPRFSGLQFPNYSSELNVNALELDDSALYLCASSLDPWGGDANGYTFGSGTRLTVV.